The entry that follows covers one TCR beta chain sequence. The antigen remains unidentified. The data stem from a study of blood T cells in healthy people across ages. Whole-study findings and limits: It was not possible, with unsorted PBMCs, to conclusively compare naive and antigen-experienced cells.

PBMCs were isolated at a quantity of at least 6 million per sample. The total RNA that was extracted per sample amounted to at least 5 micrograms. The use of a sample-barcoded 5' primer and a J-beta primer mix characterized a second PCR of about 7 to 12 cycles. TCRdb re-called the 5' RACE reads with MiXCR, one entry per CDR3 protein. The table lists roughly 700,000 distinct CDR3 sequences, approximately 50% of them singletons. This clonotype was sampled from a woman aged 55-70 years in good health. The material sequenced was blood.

The CDR3 is CASSPTPAAGTYNEQYF. In DNA form, the CDR3 reads TGTGCCAGCAGCCCCACCCCGGCAGCGGGCACCTACAATGAGCAGTACTTC. J is TRBJ2-1 and V is TRBV4-2, with D tentatively TRBD2 (6 bases). The J call may be wrong; the DNA end is better matched by TRBJ2-7. CDR1 LGHNA and CDR2 YNFKEQ come from the germline V gene. CDR3 length: 17 amino acids.